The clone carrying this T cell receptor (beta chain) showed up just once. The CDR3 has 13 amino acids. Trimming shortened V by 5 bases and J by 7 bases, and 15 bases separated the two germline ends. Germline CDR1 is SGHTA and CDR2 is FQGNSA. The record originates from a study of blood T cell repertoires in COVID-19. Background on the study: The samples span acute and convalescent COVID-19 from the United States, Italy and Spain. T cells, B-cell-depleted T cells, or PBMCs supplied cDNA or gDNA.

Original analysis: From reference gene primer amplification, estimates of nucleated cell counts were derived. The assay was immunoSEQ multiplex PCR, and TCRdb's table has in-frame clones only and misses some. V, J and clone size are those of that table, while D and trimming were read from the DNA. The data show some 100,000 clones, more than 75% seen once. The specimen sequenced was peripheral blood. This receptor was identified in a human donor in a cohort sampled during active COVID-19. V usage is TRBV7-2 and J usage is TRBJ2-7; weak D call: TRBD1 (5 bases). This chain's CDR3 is CASSTASGQEQYF. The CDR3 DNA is TGTGCCAGCAGCACCGCCTCAGGGCAGGAGCAGTACTTC.